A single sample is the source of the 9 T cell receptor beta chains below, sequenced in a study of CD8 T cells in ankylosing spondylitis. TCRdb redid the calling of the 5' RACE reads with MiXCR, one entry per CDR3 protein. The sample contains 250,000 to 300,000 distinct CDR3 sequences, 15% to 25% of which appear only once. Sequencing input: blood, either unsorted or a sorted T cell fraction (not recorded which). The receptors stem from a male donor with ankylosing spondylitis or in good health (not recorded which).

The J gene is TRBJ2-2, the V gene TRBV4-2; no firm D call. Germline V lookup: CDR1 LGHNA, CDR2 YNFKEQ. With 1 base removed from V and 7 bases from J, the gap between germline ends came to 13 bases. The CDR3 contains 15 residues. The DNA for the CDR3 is TGTGCCAGCAGCCAAGCGGGTCCTATTATCGGGGAGCTGTTTTTT. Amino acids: CASSQAGPIIGELFF.

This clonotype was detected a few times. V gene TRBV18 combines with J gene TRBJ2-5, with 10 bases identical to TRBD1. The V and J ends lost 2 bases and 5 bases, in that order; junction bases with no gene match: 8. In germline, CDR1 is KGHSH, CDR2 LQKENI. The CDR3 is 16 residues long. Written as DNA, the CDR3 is TGTGCCAGCTCACCAAGACAGGGGGCTGGATCGGAGACCCAGTACTTC. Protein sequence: CASSPRQGAGSETQYF.

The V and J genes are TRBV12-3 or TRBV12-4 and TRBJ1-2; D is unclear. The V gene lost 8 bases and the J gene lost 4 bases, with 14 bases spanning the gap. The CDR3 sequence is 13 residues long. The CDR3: CASRGPTSYGYTF. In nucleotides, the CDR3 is TGTGCCAGCCGTGGACCGACATCCTATGGCTACACCTTC.

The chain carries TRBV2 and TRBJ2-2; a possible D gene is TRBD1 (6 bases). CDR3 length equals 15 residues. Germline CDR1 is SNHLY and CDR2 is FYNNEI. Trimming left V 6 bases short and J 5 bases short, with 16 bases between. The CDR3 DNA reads TGTGCCAGCAGAAAAAGGGCGCAGGGGACCGGGGAGCTGTTTTTT. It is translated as CASRKRAQGTGELFF.

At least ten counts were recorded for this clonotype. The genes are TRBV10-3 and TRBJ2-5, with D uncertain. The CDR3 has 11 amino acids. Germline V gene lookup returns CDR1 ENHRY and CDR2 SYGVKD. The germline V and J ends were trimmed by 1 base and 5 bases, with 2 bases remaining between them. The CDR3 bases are TGTGCCATCAGTGAGTTTGAGACCCAGTACTTC. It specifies CAISEFETQYF.

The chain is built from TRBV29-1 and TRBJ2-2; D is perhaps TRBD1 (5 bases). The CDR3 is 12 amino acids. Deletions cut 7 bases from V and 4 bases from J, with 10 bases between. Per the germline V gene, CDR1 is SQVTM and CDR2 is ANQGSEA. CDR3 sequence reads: CSGSGFTGELFF. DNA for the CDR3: TGCAGCGGGTCAGGGTTCACCGGGGAGCTGTTTTTT.

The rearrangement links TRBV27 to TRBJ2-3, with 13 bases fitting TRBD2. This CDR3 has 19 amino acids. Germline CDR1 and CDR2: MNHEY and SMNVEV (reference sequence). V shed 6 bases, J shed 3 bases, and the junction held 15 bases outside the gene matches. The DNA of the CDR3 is TGTGCCAGCAGGGCCGGGACTAGCGGGACAAAGATTTGGACAGATACGCAGTATTTT. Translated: CASRAGTSGTKIWTDTQYF.

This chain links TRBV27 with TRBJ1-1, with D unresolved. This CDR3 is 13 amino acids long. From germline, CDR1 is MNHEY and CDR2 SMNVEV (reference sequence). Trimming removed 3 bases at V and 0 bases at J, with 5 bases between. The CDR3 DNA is TGTGCCAGCAGTTTTCAAGTGAACACTGAAGCTTTCTTT. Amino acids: CASSFQVNTEAFF.

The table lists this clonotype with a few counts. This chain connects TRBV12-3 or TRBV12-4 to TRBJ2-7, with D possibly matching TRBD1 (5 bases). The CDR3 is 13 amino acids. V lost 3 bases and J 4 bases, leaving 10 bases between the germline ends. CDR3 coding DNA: TGTGCCAGCAGTTTGTCAGGGCGGTACGAGCAGTACGTC. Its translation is CASSLSGRYEQYV.